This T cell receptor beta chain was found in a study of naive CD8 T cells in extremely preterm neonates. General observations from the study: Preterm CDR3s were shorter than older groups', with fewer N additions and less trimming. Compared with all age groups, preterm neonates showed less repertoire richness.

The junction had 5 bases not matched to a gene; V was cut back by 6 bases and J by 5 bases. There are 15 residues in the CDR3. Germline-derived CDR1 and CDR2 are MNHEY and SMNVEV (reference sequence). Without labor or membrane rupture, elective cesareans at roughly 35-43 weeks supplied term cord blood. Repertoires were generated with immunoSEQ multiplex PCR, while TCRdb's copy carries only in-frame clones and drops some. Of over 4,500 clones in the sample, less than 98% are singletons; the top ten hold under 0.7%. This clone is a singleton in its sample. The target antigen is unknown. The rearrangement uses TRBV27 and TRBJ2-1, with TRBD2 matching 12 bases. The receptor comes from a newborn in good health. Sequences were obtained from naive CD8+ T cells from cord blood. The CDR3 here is CASSPLAGGNNEQFF. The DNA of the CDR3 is TGTGCCAGCAGCCCCCTAGCGGGGGGGAACAATGAGCAGTTCTTC.